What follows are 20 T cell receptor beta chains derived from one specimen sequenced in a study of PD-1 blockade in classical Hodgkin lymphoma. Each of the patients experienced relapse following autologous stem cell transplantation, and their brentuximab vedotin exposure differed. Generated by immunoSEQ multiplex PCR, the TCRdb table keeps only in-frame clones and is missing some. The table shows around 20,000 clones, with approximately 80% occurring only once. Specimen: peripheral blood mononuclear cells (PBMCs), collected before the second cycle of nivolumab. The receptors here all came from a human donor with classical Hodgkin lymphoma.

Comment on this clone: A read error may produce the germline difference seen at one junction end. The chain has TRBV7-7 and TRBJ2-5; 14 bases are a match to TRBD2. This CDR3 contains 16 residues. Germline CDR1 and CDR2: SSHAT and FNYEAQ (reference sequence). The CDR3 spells CASSQLGLAGVETQYF. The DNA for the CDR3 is TGTGCTAGCAGCCAATTGGGACTAGCGGGGGTAGAGACCCAGTACTTC. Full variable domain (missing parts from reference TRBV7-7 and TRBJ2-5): GAGVSQSPRYKVTKRGQDVTLRCDPISSHATLYWYQQALGQGPEFLTYFNYEAQPDKSGLPSDRFSAERPEGSISTLTIQRTEQRDSAMYRCASSQLGLAGVETQYFGPGTRLLVL.

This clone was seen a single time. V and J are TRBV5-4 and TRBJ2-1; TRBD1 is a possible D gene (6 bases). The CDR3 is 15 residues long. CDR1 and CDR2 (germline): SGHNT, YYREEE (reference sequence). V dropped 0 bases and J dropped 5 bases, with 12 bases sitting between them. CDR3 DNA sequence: TGTGCCAGCAGCTTGGACAGGGCCTTTGACAATGAGCAGTTCTTC. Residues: CASSLDRAFDNEQFF.

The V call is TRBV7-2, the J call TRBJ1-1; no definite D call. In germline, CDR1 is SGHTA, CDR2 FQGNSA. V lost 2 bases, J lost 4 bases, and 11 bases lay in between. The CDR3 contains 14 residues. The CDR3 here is CASSLRDYGTEAFF. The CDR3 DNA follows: TGTGCCAGCAGCTTAAGGGATTACGGCACTGAAGCTTTCTTT.

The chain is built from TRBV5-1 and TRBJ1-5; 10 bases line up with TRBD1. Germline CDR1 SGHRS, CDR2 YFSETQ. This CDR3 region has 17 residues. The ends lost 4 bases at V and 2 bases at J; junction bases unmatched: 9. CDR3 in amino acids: CASSRGSGTGGNQPQHF. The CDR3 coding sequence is TGCGCCAGCAGCCGAGGCTCCGGGACAGGGGGCAATCAGCCCCAGCATTTT. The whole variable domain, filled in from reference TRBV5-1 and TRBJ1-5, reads KAGVTQTPRYLIKTRGQQVTLSCSPISGHRSVSWYQQTPGQGLQFLFEYFSETQRNKGNFPGRFSGRQFSNSRSEMNVSTLELGDSALYLCASSRGSGTGGNQPQHFGDGTRLSIL.

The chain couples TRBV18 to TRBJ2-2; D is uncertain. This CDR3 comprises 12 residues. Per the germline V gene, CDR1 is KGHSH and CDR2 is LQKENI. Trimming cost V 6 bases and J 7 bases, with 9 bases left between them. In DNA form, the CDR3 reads TGTGCCAGCTCGTCGACGGGCGGGGAGCTGTTTTTT. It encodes CASSSTGGELFF.

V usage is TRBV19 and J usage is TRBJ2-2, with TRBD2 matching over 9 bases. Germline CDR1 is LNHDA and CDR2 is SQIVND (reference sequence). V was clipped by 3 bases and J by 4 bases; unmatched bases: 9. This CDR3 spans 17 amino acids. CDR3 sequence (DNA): TGTGCCAGTAGTATCTTAGCGGGGGCCGCCGGCACCGGGGAGCTGTTTTTT. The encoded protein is CASSILAGAAGTGELFF.

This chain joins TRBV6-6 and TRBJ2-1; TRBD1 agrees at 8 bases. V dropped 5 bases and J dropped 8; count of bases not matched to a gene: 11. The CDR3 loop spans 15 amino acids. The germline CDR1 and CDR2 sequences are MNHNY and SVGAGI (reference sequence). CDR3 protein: CASSLRTGGKDEQFF. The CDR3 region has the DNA TGTGCCAGCAGTCTCCGAACAGGGGGGAAAGATGAGCAGTTCTTC.

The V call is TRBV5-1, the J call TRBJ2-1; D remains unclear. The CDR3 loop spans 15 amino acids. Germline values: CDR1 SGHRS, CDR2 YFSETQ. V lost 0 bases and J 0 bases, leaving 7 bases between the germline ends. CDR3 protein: CASSLVVSSYNEQFF. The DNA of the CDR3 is TGCGCCAGCAGCTTGGTGGTAAGCTCCTACAATGAGCAGTTCTTC.

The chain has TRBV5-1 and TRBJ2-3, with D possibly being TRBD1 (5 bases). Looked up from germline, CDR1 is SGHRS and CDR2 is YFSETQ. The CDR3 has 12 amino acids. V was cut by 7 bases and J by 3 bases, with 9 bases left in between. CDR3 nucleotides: TGCGCCAGCCGAAGGGGTACAGATACGCAGTATTTT. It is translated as CASRRGTDTQYF.

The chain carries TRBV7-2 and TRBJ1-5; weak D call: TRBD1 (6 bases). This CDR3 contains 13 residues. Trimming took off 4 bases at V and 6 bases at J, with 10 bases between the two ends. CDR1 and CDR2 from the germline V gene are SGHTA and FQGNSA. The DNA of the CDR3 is TGTGCCAGCAGCTCGACAGGAGCTCAGCCCCAGCATTTT. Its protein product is CASSSTGAQPQHF.

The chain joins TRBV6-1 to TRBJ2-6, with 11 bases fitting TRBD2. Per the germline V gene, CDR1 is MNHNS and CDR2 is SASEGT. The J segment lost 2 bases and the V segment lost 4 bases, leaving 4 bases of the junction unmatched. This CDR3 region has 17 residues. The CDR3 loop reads CASSVAGGVAGANVLTF. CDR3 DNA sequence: TGTGCCAGCAGTGTAGCGGGGGGGGTGGCTGGGGCCAACGTCCTGACTTTC.

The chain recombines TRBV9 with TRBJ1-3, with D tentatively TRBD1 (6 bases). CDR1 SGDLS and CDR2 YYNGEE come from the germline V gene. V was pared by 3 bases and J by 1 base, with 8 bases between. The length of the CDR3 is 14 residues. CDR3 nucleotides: TGTGCCAGCAGCGCCGGACAGTCTGGAAACACCATATATTTT. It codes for CASSAGQSGNTIYF.

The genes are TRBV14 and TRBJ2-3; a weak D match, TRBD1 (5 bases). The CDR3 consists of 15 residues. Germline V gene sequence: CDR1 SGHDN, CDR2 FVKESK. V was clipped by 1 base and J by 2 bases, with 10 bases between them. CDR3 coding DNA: TGTGCCAGCAGCCAAGGGACAAGTATCACAGATACGCAGTATTTT. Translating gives CASSQGTSITDTQYF.

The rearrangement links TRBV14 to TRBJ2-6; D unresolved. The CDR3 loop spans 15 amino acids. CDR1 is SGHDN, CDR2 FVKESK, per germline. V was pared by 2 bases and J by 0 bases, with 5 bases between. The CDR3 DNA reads TGTGCCAGCAGCCAATGGTCCTCTGGGGCCAACGTCCTGACTTTC. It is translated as CASSQWSSGANVLTF.

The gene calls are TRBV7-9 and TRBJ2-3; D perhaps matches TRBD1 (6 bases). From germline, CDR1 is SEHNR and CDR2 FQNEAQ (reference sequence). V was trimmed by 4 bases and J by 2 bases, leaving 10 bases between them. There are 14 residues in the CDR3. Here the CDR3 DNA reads TGTGCCAGCAGCTCACAGGGATACACAGATACGCAGTATTTT. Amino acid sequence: CASSSQGYTDTQYF.

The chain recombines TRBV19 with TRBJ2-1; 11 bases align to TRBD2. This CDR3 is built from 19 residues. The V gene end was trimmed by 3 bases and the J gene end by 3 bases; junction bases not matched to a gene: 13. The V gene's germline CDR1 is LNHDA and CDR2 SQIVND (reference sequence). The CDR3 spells CASSIVYSGGGRLYNEQFF. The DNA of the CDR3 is TGTGCCAGTAGTATTGTCTATAGCGGGGGGGGTCGACTCTACAATGAGCAGTTCTTC.

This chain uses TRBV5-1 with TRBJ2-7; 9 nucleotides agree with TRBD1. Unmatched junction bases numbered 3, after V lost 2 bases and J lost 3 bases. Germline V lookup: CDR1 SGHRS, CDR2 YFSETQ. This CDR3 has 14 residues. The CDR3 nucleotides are TGCGCCAGCAGCTTCCGGACAGGGGACTACGAGCAGTACTTC. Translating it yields CASSFRTGDYEQYF.

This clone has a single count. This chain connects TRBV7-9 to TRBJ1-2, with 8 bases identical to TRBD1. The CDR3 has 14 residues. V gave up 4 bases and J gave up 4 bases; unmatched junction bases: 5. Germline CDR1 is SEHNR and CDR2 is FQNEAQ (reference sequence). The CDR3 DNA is TGTGCCAGCAGCTCTCCGGGACAGGCCTATGGCTACACCTTC. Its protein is CASSSPGQAYGYTF.

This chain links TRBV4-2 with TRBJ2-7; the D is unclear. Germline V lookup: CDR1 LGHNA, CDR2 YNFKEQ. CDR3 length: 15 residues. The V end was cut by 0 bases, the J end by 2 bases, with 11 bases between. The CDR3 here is CASSQDVGRPYEQYF. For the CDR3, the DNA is TGTGCCAGCAGCCAAGACGTAGGAAGACCCTACGAGCAGTACTTC.

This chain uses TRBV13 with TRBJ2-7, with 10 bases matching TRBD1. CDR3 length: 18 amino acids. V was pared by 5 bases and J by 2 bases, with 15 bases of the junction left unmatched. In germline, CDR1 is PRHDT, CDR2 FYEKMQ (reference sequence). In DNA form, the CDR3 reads TGTGCCAGCAGCCAAATTGCCCCTGGGACAGGGGTTCCCTACGAGCAGTACTTC. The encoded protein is CASSQIAPGTGVPYEQYF.